This T cell receptor beta chain was recorded in a study of OX40 agonist ivuxolimab in advanced cancers. Study-wide context: Ivuxolimab was an agonistic, fully human IgG2 monoclonal antibody directed against OX40 (CD134), a costimulatory receptor. Partial responses were achieved by three dose-escalation patients, of whom one had hepatocellular carcinoma and two had cutaneous melanoma. In the dose-escalation cohort, 65% to 85% of patients were male, and the mean age was roughly 60 years with a range of roughly 23 to 79. Of the roughly 52 dose-escalation patients, hepatocellular carcinoma was present in approximately 20, melanoma in approximately 15, renal cell carcinoma in 9 and head and neck cancer in 9. The paper reports the monotherapy dose-escalation portion (N of about 50 patients) of the phase I ivuxolimab trial. The point of sequencing TCRbeta in the periphery was to test whether ivuxolimab changed TCR sequence diversity and drove clonal T-cell expansion. Patients were allowed to have had prior anti-PD-1, anti-PD-L1 or anti-CTLA-4 therapy, and 30% to 50% of the dose-escalation patients had previously received checkpoint inhibitors. Intravenous ivuxolimab was administered to patients every 2 weeks at six dose levels: 0.01, 0.1, 0.3, 1.5, 3 and 10 mg/kg. What the authors observed across the whole study: Antigen specificity was not determined for the clonally expanded peripheral T cells. After ivuxolimab, more expanded clones were found on average in CD8+ T cells than in CD4+ T cells. In the 0.1-3.0 mg/kg groups, partial responders were among the patients with the lowest normalized peripheral clonal expansion, particularly in CD8+ T cells. Low levels of normalized T-cell clonal expansion were also seen in some patients who did not respond. At doses of 0.1 to 3.0 mg/kg, clonal expansion of both CD4+ and CD8+ T cells in blood was seen between baseline and week 6.

CDR1 WNHNN and CDR2 SYGVQD are derived from the germline V gene (reference sequence). Clipping removes 2 bases from V and 1 base from J, with 1 as the unmatched junction base count. Reading from cysteine to phenylalanine, the CDR3 counts 15 amino acids. Only the CDR3 DNA is retained, 45 bases long and in frame from the first base. For sequencing of the TCRbeta CDR3 region, genomic DNA was extracted from the sorted cells. The immunoSEQ Assay was used for sequencing of TCRbeta CDR3 regions. TCRdb limited this immuneACCESS table to in-frame rearrangements with V and J called. A share of clones is missing; checked studies link under half to unresolved V genes, and the rest is unexplained. For this sample the table gives about 98,000 clones, of which roughly 85% were detected only once. The ten largest clones add up to under 0.55% of the sample. As for this clone: Which antigen it targets is not known. No base-level quality is on record; no much larger clone is a single base apart.

Patients with autoimmune disease history or receiving systemic immunosuppression were excluded from the trial. Peripheral blood for TCR sequencing was collected from all dose cohorts at baseline, on cycle 4 day 1, and on cycle 7 day 1. Samples came from an open-label, multicenter, first-in-human phase I dose-escalation trial of ivuxolimab. Adults with locally advanced or metastatic melanoma, renal cell carcinoma, hepatocellular carcinoma or head and neck squamous cell carcinoma were enrolled in the trial. CD4+ and CD8+ T cells were sorted separately from peripheral blood before TCR sequencing. Sequencing was performed on CD4+ or CD8+ T cells sorted from blood, taken in a trial of the OX40 agonist ivuxolimab. The V gene is TRBV10-1 and the J gene is TRBJ2-1; 8 bases in the middle match TRBD1. The receptor comes from an adult with an advanced solid tumor such as melanoma, head and neck, liver or kidney cancer. The sequenced DNA is TGCGCCAGCAGTGAGCAGGGGGCGTCCTACAATGAGCAGTTCTTC. This translates into CASSEQGASYNEQFF.